A selection of T cell receptor beta chains follows, all from one sample in a study of blood T cells in healthy people across ages. TCRdb used MiXCR to reprocess the 5' RACE reads, holding one entry per CDR3 protein. The data hold about 680,000 distinct CDR3 sequences, with about half observed a single time. Source material: blood. Every receptor here comes from a woman aged 60-75 years in good health. The conserved cysteine and the conserved F or W are not part of the CDR3 here. Some rows mark clone size as missing; the rest say once, few, many or name a class of expanded clone.

V gene: TRBV6-1; clone size: .; J gene: TRBJ2-3; CDR3 protein: ASRTGLEPDTQY
V gene: TRBV6-2/TRBV6-3; clone size: .; J gene: .; CDR3 protein: ASSSPGGTSGSGPYEQY
V gene: TRBV6-6; clone size: .; J gene: TRBJ1-5; CDR3 protein: ASSYNRYSNQPQH
V gene: TRBV2; clone size: few; J gene: TRBJ1-2; CDR3 protein: ATGGGGYT
V gene: TRBV2; clone size: .; J gene: TRBJ1-5; CDR3 protein: ASRRTGYSNQPQH
V gene: TRBV12-3/TRBV12-4; clone size: many; J gene: TRBJ2-1; CDR3 protein: ASSRGTSGRASGSYNEQF
V gene: TRBV7-2; clone size: few; J gene: TRBJ2-3; CDR3 protein: ASSLASGASDTQY
V gene: TRBV29-1; clone size: .; J gene: TRBJ2-7; CDR3 protein: SVKTGIGVYEQY
V gene: TRBV18; clone size: .; J gene: TRBJ2-1; CDR3 protein: ASSRPGQPKFSEQF
V gene: TRBV20-1; clone size: .; J gene: TRBJ1-5; CDR3 protein: SARDTRGGQPQH
V gene: TRBV9; clone size: few; J gene: TRBJ2-1; CDR3 protein: ASSVTSANNEQF
V gene: TRBV24-1; clone size: .; J gene: TRBJ1-1; CDR3 protein: ATSDRETEAF
V gene: TRBV10-3; clone size: .; J gene: TRBJ1-6; CDR3 protein: AIRRTGDNSPLH
V gene: TRBV20-1; clone size: .; J gene: TRBJ2-3; CDR3 protein: SARLRIGGTDTQY
V gene: TRBV20-1; clone size: once; J gene: TRBJ1-6; CDR3 protein: SATKSSYNSPLH
V gene: TRBV28; clone size: .; J gene: TRBJ2-2; CDR3 protein: ASGVTGERF
V gene: TRBV10-3; clone size: .; J gene: TRBJ2-7; CDR3 protein: AIRATNEQY
V gene: TRBV29-1; clone size: .; J gene: TRBJ2-1; CDR3 protein: SANRGANERF
V gene: TRBV6-6; clone size: .; J gene: TRBJ1-1; CDR3 protein: ASSYRGMNTEAF
V gene: TRBV5-1; clone size: .; J gene: .; CDR3 protein: ASRSTGERYEQY
V gene: TRBV4-3; clone size: few; J gene: TRBJ2-3; CDR3 protein: ASSQESSKGTSRKITDTQY
V gene: TRBV14; clone size: .; J gene: TRBJ1-6; CDR3 protein: ASIPNRWIYNSPLH
V gene: TRBV20-1; clone size: many; J gene: TRBJ1-5; CDR3 protein: SVTGALSNQPQH
V gene: TRBV2; clone size: few; J gene: TRBJ2-7; CDR3 protein: ASGLPSYEQY
V gene: TRBV12-3/TRBV12-4; clone size: .; J gene: TRBJ2-3; CDR3 protein: ASSPSYRGRTDTQY
V gene: TRBV20-1; clone size: .; J gene: TRBJ2-5; CDR3 protein: SAPDRGQETQY
V gene: TRBV12-3/TRBV12-4; clone size: .; J gene: TRBJ2-1; CDR3 protein: ASSLRLVNEQF
V gene: TRBV4-3; clone size: .; J gene: TRBJ2-3; CDR3 protein: ASSQDVPASGSAQRDTQY
V gene: TRBV7-9; clone size: many; J gene: TRBJ2-7; CDR3 protein: ASTSGRYEQY
V gene: TRBV10-3; clone size: few; J gene: TRBJ1-6; CDR3 protein: ATLRTVINNSPLH
V gene: TRBV7-2; clone size: .; J gene: TRBJ1-5; CDR3 protein: ASSLDQETQPQH
V gene: TRBV24-1; clone size: .; J gene: TRBJ2-1; CDR3 protein: ATSDLTPRRYSYNEQF
V gene: TRBV4-2; clone size: .; J gene: TRBJ2-7; CDR3 protein: ASSQKTGPYNEQY
V gene: TRBV27; clone size: .; J gene: TRBJ2-7; CDR3 protein: ASSSGGTGYEQY
V gene: TRBV20-1; clone size: .; J gene: TRBJ1-1; CDR3 protein: SAKADTTEAF
V gene: TRBV20-1; clone size: few; J gene: TRBJ1-2; CDR3 protein: SARIVSANYGYT
V gene: TRBV20-1; clone size: .; J gene: TRBJ2-1; CDR3 protein: SAPTSGRANEQF
V gene: TRBV29-1; clone size: .; J gene: TRBJ2-3; CDR3 protein: SVGRHSRFTDTQY
V gene: TRBV21-1; clone size: .; J gene: TRBJ2-5; CDR3 protein: ASSKLTDARDIQETQY
V gene: TRBV9; clone size: few; J gene: TRBJ2-2; CDR3 protein: ASSVDIRAVGELF
V gene: TRBV4-1; clone size: .; J gene: .; CDR3 protein: ASSQVGATSQETQY
V gene: TRBV6-5; clone size: few; J gene: TRBJ2-7; CDR3 protein: ASSYSPGSYEQY
V gene: TRBV28; clone size: .; J gene: TRBJ1-2; CDR3 protein: ASSSSGDWYGYT
V gene: TRBV11-1; clone size: few; J gene: TRBJ2-7; CDR3 protein: ASSLTGDAQY
V gene: TRBV7-2; clone size: .; J gene: TRBJ2-7; CDR3 protein: ASSLGREFHEQY
V gene: TRBV29-1; clone size: .; J gene: TRBJ1-2; CDR3 protein: SLGRGNGYT
V gene: TRBV18; clone size: .; J gene: TRBJ1-2; CDR3 protein: ASSPLVTASYGYT
V gene: TRBV25-1; clone size: .; J gene: TRBJ2-4; CDR3 protein: ASSEFGTSRTNIQY
V gene: TRBV6-5; clone size: many; J gene: TRBJ2-7; CDR3 protein: ASSYWGSSYEQY
V gene: TRBV18; clone size: .; J gene: TRBJ1-5; CDR3 protein: ASSPNSGQGSNQPQH
V gene: TRBV4-1; clone size: .; J gene: TRBJ2-1; CDR3 protein: ASSQDKAGVYNEQF
V gene: TRBV4-1; clone size: once; J gene: TRBJ2-1; CDR3 protein: ASSPSTTSGSRNEQF
V gene: TRBV7-6; clone size: .; J gene: TRBJ2-5; CDR3 protein: ASSSSGRAVETQY
V gene: TRBV28; clone size: .; J gene: TRBJ1-2; CDR3 protein: ASSSLTGSSINYGYT